The rows below give T cell receptor beta chains drawn from one sample of a study of vaccination and CD4 T cells after COVID-19. Antigen specificity for these receptors is unknown. One entry per CDR3 protein results from TCRdb running MiXCR on the PCR reads. The sample lists roughly 11,000 distinct CDR3 sequences, about 65% occurring once. This specimen was CD4+ T cells from blood, cultured in vitro, taken before SARS-CoV-2 vaccination. The receptor set was obtained from a human donor who had recovered from COVID-19. The CDR3 runs from the conserved cysteine through the conserved F or W. The D gene is left open where the match is weak. Clone size appears in some rows only: once, few, many, or a class for an expanded clone.

D gene	clone size	J gene	V gene	CDR3 DNA	CDR3 protein
TRBD1	.	TRBJ2-5	TRBV20-1	TGCAGTGCCATCAGGGGGAGAGAGACCCAGTACTTC	CSAIRGRETQYF
.	.	TRBJ1-5	TRBV6-1	TGTGCCAGCAGTCCGTATCGAAATCAGCCCCAGCATTTT	CASSPYRNQPQHF
.	.	TRBJ2-5	TRBV20-1	TGCAGTGCTAGGAGAGGTGGAGGGACCCAGTACTTC	CSARRGGGTQYF
.	few	TRBJ1-6	TRBV20-1	TGCAGTGCTAACAGGGTTGAGGACTCACCCCTCCACTTT	CSANRVEDSPLHF
TRBD2	few	TRBJ2-5	TRBV7-9	TGTGCCAGCAGCGCAGGACTAGTCGGAGAGACCCAGTACTTC	CASSAGLVGETQYF
.	.	TRBJ2-1	TRBV12-2	TGTGCAAGTCGCGTTCGTGGGCCGCGTTACAATGAGCAGTTCTTC	CASRVRGPRYNEQFF
.	.	TRBJ1-2	TRBV2	TGTGCCAGCAGTCAGGACCGCTTAGGCTACACCTTC	CASSQDRLGYTF
.	.	TRBJ2-1	TRBV7-2	TGTGCCAGCAGCACCCAATGGGGGGAATACAATGAGCAGTTCTTC	CASSTQWGEYNEQFF
TRBD2	once	TRBJ2-1	TRBV15	TGTGCCACCAGCAGGACCACTAGCGGGAGGGCCAACAATGAGCAGTTCTTC	CATSRTTSGRANNEQFF
TRBD2	.	TRBJ2-7	TRBV19	TGTGCCAGTAGTGCCAGGGTAGCGGGAGATGAGCAGTACTTC	CASSARVAGDEQYF
TRBD1	.	TRBJ1-1	TRBV20-1	TGCAGTGCTCGACAGGGAACGAGCACTGAAGCTTTCTTT	CSARQGTSTEAFF
TRBD2	.	TRBJ2-7	TRBV20-1	TGCAGTGCTACGGGACTAGCGGGAGTGAGGGAGCAGTACTTC	CSATGLAGVREQYF
.	.	TRBJ2-2	TRBV7-2	TGTGCCAGCAGCTTGCAGAGGGCCGGGGAGCTGTTTTTT	CASSLQRAGELFF
.	.	TRBJ2-3	TRBV6-5	TGTGCCAGCAGTTACTCTGGTTCTACGGGCACAGATACGCAGTATTTT	CASSYSGSTGTDTQYF
TRBD2	.	TRBJ2-3	TRBV20-1	TGCAGTGCAACGAGCGGGAGTTACCCAGATACGCAGTATTTT	CSATSGSYPDTQYF
TRBD2	.	TRBJ2-7	TRBV7-3	TGTGCCAGCAGCCGGGGGGGCAGCTCCTACGAGCAGTACTTC	CASSRGGSSYEQYF
.	few	TRBJ1-2	TRBV5-4	TGTGCCAGCAGCTTGGCCTCACAGGGTTCCTATGGCTACACCTTC	CASSLASQGSYGYTF
.	.	TRBJ2-2	TRBV20-1	TGCAGTGCTAGGACTTTCACCGGGGAGCTGTTTTTT	CSARTFTGELFF
TRBD2	.	TRBJ2-3	TRBV20-1	TGCAGCGCAGAGGGGCGGGAGAAGACAGATACGCAGTATTTT	CSAEGREKTDTQYF
TRBD2	.	TRBJ2-1	TRBV20-1	TGCAGTGCTAGAGATTACAGCGGGAGGCGGTACGTTGAGCAGTTCTTC	CSARDYSGRRYVEQFF
.	few	TRBJ1-5	TRBV20-1	TGCAGTGCTAGGTTGGACCCGACCCCCAATCAGCCCCAGCATTTT	CSARLDPTPNQPQHF
TRBD2	.	TRBJ2-1	TRBV20-1	TGCAGTGCTAGAGCTCCCCCTCTAGCGGGAGGGACCTACAATGAGCAGTTCTTC	CSARAPPLAGGTYNEQFF
.	.	TRBJ1-5	TRBV19	TGTGCCAGTACCCGCGAAGAGGGGAAGGGGTCCGGGAGCAATCAGCCCCAGCATTTT	CASTREEGKGSGSNQPQHF
TRBD2	.	TRBJ2-3	TRBV19	TGTGCCATATCAACTAGCGGGAGTCCAGATACGCAGTATTTT	CAISTSGSPDTQYF
.	.	TRBJ2-1	TRBV19	TGTGCCACGAAACGATACAATGAGCAGTTCTTC	CATKRYNEQFF
TRBD1	few	TRBJ2-1	TRBV27	TGTGCCAGCAGTTCGACAGGGGCCTCCTACAATGAGCAGTTCTTC	CASSSTGASYNEQFF